The 17 T cell receptor beta chains below come from one sample, sequenced in a study of blood T cell repertoires in COVID-19 (dated by TCRdb to 2020 to 2021). Library generation was performed with the immunoSEQ multiplex PCR assay. This is the immuneACCESS table as TCRdb keeps it, with only in-frame sequences that have V and J called. A part of the clones is gone; compared with another copy, unresolved V genes explain less than half, and the rest is unexplained. The sample table shows approximately 120,000 clones, and 75% to 90% are seen once. Approximately 1.1% of the sample is in the top ten clones. Sequencing was carried out using peripheral blood. These receptors were obtained from a human donor in a cohort sampled during active COVID-19.

This chain links TRBV3-1 (or the pseudogene TRBV3-2) with TRBJ2-1; no clear D. Germline V lookup: CDR1 LGHDT, CDR2 YNNKEL (reference sequence). This CDR3 is 16 amino acids long. Trimming pared 1 base from V and 2 bases from J, leaving 12 bases between. The CDR3 reads CASSQGLPAPYNEQFF. For the CDR3, the DNA is TGTGCCAGCAGCCAAGGACTCCCGGCGCCCTACAATGAGCAGTTCTTC.

J is TRBJ1-1 and V is TRBV5-1, with D perhaps TRBD1 (6 bases). Per the germline V gene, CDR1 is SGHRS and CDR2 is YFSETQ. The CDR3 has 15 amino acids. The V end was cut by 0 bases, the J end by 1 base, with 10 bases between. The CDR3 region is CASSLEGTSNTEAFF. The CDR3 nucleotides read TGCGCCAGCAGCTTGGAAGGGACATCGAACACTGAAGCTTTCTTT.

V and J are TRBV5-4 and TRBJ1-2; tentatively, D is TRBD1 (6 bases). Trimming removed 3 bases at V and 8 bases at J, with 17 bases between. The length of the CDR3 is 14 residues. Germline assignment: CDR1 SGHNT and CDR2 YYREEE (reference sequence). The CDR3 sequence is CASSSSRGLDGYTF. In DNA, the CDR3 is TGTGCCAGCAGCTCAAGCAGGGGCCTGGACGGCTACACCTTC.

The chain combines TRBV25-1 with TRBJ1-5; D unclear. Deletions cut 0 bases from V and 4 bases from J, with 7 bases between. The CDR3 sequence is 14 residues long. CDR1 MGHDK and CDR2 SYGVNS come from the germline V gene. CDR3 region: CASSEYTINQPQHF. The CDR3 DNA follows: TGTGCCAGCAGTGAATATACAATTAATCAGCCCCAGCATTTT.

The chain employs TRBV7-9 and TRBJ2-1; D is possibly TRBD1 (5 bases). Trimming stripped 2 bases from V and 8 bases from J, with 10 bases between. From germline, CDR1 is SEHNR and CDR2 FQNEAQ (reference sequence). The CDR3 runs to 13 residues. The CDR3 sequence: CASSLLVGHEQFF. CDR3 sequence (DNA): TGTGCCAGCAGCTTATTAGTGGGGCATGAGCAGTTCTTC.

The chain has TRBV20-1 and TRBJ2-5; weak D call: TRBD2 (6 bases). The germline V gene has CDR1 DFQATT and CDR2 SNEGSKA (reference sequence). Between the trimmed V and J ends, which lost 3 bases and 2 bases, there was a span of 13 bases. The CDR3 extends over 14 amino acids. CDR3 residues: CSASTSTSQETQYF. The DNA for the CDR3 is TGCAGTGCTAGTACTTCGACTAGTCAAGAGACCCAGTACTTC.

The V and J genes are TRBV6-5 and TRBJ1-1, with a weak D call TRBD1 (5 bases). The V end was cut by 5 bases, the J end by 4 bases, with 17 bases between. The CDR3 runs to 15 residues. Per the germline V gene, CDR1 is MNHEY and CDR2 is SVGAGI. The CDR3 DNA reads TGTGCCAGCAGTAAGAGCATTGGGGGAGGCACTGAAGCTTTCTTT. Amino acid sequence: CASSKSIGGGTEAFF.

The V and J genes are TRBV5-1 and TRBJ2-1; 7 bases map to TRBD2. J was trimmed by 10 bases and V by 0 bases; bases with no gene match: 4. The CDR3 spans 13 residues. Germline loops: CDR1 SGHRS, CDR2 YFSETQ. The CDR3 spells CASSLAGEGEQFF. The DNA of the CDR3 is TGCGCCAGCAGCTTGGCCGGGGAGGGCGAGCAGTTCTTC. The full variable domain, completed using reference TRBV5-1 and TRBJ2-1, is KAGVTQTPRYLIKTRGQQVTLSCSPISGHRSVSWYQQTPGQGLQFLFEYFSETQRNKGNFPGRFSGRQFSNSRSEMNVSTLELGDSALYLCASSLAGEGEQFFGPGTRLTVL.

V is TRBV4-3 and J is TRBJ2-3, with D possibly matching TRBD2 (5 bases). Trimming removed 3 bases at V and 1 base at J, with 23 bases between. Germline values: CDR1 LGHNA, CDR2 YSLEER. CDR3 length equals 19 residues. In DNA form, the CDR3 reads TGCGCCAGCAGCCACTTCCGGAGAGGGTCGACCCCCGGCACAGATACGCAGTATTTT. This encodes CASSHFRRGSTPGTDTQYF.

The genes are TRBV18 and TRBJ2-4; TRBD1 aligns across 11 bases. The CDR3 is 17 amino acids. V trimming: 1 base; J trimming: 2 bases; junction bases outside the gene matches: 4. Germline CDR1 KGHSH, CDR2 LQKENI. The CDR3 sequence: CASSPRTGGASKNIQYF. The CDR3 region has the DNA TGTGCCAGCTCACCACGGACAGGGGGCGCGTCCAAAAACATTCAGTACTTC.

J is TRBJ1-6 and V is TRBV9; 8 bases are a match to TRBD1. J gave up 8 bases and V 3 bases, and 13 bases lay outside the gene matches. This CDR3 comprises 17 residues. Germline CDR1 and CDR2: SGDLS and YYNGEE. CDR3 in amino acids: CASSGRGTGKYHSPLHF. The CDR3 region has the DNA TGTGCCAGCAGCGGGAGAGGGACAGGAAAATACCATTCACCCCTCCACTTT.

The CDR3 protein is CASSLPSSNSPLHF. The DNA of the CDR3 is TGTGCCAGCAGCTTGCCCAGTTCTAATTCACCCCTCCACTTT. This chain connects TRBV5-4 to TRBJ1-6; D unclear. The CDR3 has 14 amino acids. V was trimmed by 1 base and J by 6 bases, leaving 8 bases between them. Germline CDR1 is SGHNT and CDR2 is YYREEE (reference sequence).

The chain links TRBV19 to TRBJ2-7, with 9 bases identical to TRBD1. The V and J ends lost 9 bases and 5 bases, in that order; junction bases with no gene match: 8. Germline V gene lookup returns CDR1 LNHDA and CDR2 SQIVND (reference sequence). This CDR3 region has 13 residues. CDR3 amino acids: CASAHRDRDEQYF. The CDR3, as DNA: TGTGCCAGCGCCCACCGGGACAGGGACGAGCAGTACTTC. Full variable domain (remainder filled in from reference TRBV19 and TRBJ2-7): DGGITQSPKYLFRKEGQNVTLSCEQNLNHDAMYWYRQDPGQGLRLIYYSQIVNDFQKGDIAEGYSVSREKKESFPLTVTSAQKNPTAFYLCASAHRDRDEQYFGPGTRLTVT.

This chain joins TRBV6-1 and TRBJ1-2, with unresolved D. This CDR3 is built from 15 residues. Germline V gene sequence: CDR1 MNHNS, CDR2 SASEGT. V was cut by 2 bases and J by 0 bases, with 10 bases left in between. This chain's CDR3 is CASSEWAGANYGYTF. The CDR3 DNA reads TGTGCCAGCAGTGAATGGGCCGGTGCTAACTATGGCTACACCTTC.

The chain joins TRBV7-2 to TRBJ1-2; TRBD1 matches 7 bases. Germline V CDR1 and CDR2: SGHTA, FQGNSA. This CDR3 has 13 residues. Trimming removed 5 bases from V and 4 bases from J; junction bases left unmatched: 4. DNA of the CDR3: TGTGCCAGCAGCATCGGGACAGCCTATGGCTACACCTTC. Its protein is CASSIGTAYGYTF.

The gene calls are TRBV6-1 and TRBJ1-2; 12 bases fit TRBD1. J lost 3 bases, V lost 3 bases, and 5 bases had no gene match. This CDR3 contains 16 residues. Germline CDR1 is MNHNS and CDR2 is SASEGT. The CDR3 coding sequence is TGTGCCAGCAGTGATTTTGGGACAGGGGGCGACTATGGCTACACCTTC. This gives the protein CASSDFGTGGDYGYTF.

The chain recombines TRBV7-7 with TRBJ2-5; 14 bases agree with TRBD2. The ends lost 1 base at V and 4 bases at J; junction bases unmatched: 2. CDR3 length: 16 residues. CDR1 is SSHAT and CDR2 is FNYEAQ in the germline V gene (reference sequence). The CDR3 sequence: CASSLGGLAGVETQYF. For the CDR3, the DNA is TGTGCCAGCAGCTTAGGGGGACTAGCGGGAGTAGAGACCCAGTACTTC.